The 7 T cell receptor beta chains presented below share a single source sample, sequenced in a study of T cell responses to AZD1222 COVID-19 vaccine. TCRdb's table, derived via immunoSEQ multiplex PCR, lists solely in-frame clones and lacks some. The sample carries tens of thousands of clones, roughly 80% recorded once. The sample was peripheral blood, taken 28 days after the second AZD1222 dose. All receptors derive from an adult who received the AZD1222 COVID-19 vaccine.

The chain is built from TRBV11-2 and TRBJ2-5; 8 bases fit TRBD2. Looked up from germline, CDR1 is SGHAT and CDR2 is FQNNGV. This CDR3 has 15 amino acids. After removal of 6 bases from V and 5 bases from J, the junction contained 11 bases not matched to a gene. The CDR3, as DNA: TGTGCCAGCAGGGCGCTTATGGCTAGCGGGGAGACCCAGTACTTC. Protein sequence: CASRALMASGETQYF.

V is TRBV11-3 and J is TRBJ2-3, with a weak D call TRBD2 (7 bases). With 5 bases removed from V and 2 bases from J, the gap between germline ends came to 14 bases. Germline V CDR1 and CDR2: SGHNT, YENEEA. The CDR3 contains 15 residues. The CDR3 loop reads CASSRRAGATDTQYF. In DNA, the CDR3 is TGTGCCAGCAGCCGCAGGGCGGGGGCCACAGATACGCAGTATTTT.

In this sample, this clone turned up a few times. The rearrangement links TRBV6-5 to TRBJ2-6; TRBD1 or TRBD2 may be the D gene (5 bases each). The ends were cut back, 6 bases at V and 0 bases at J, with 9 bases in the middle. Germline V CDR1 and CDR2: MNHEY, SVGAGI. The CDR3 is 15 amino acids. CDR3 in amino acids: CASRGEFSGANVLTF. For the CDR3, the DNA is TGTGCCAGCAGGGGGGAGTTCTCTGGGGCCAACGTCCTGACTTTC.

V is TRBV6-5 and J is TRBJ1-3; no definite D call. V shed 5 bases and J shed 0 bases, with 8 bases lying between them. CDR3 length: 14 residues. Germline CDR1 reads MNHEY; CDR2 reads SVGAGI. This CDR3 reads CASSPAGSGNTIYF. As DNA, the CDR3 is TGTGCCAGCAGTCCAGCGGGCTCTGGAAACACCATATATTTT.

This rearrangement joins TRBV5-1 to TRBJ1-1; 8 bases map to TRBD1. CDR1 and CDR2 from the germline V gene are SGHRS and YFSETQ. The CDR3 is 15 residues long. J gave up 3 bases and V 0 bases, and 4 bases lay outside the gene matches. This CDR3 is CASSLVSGGDTEAFF. The CDR3 DNA follows: TGCGCCAGCAGCTTGGTGTCAGGGGGCGACACTGAAGCTTTCTTT.

The chain carries TRBV2 and TRBJ1-6; TRBD1 agrees at 7 bases. CDR1 and CDR2 from the germline V gene are SNHLY and FYNNEI. Trimming at V came to 6 bases and at J to 13 bases, leaving 12 bases not matched to a gene. The CDR3 has 14 amino acids. CDR3 bases: TGTGCCAGCAGGACGGGCAGGGGGACAGTCCCCCTCCACTTT. Protein: CASRTGRGTVPLHF.

The chain recombines TRBV2 with TRBJ1-5, with a tentative D call TRBD1 (6 bases). CDR1 and CDR2 (germline): SNHLY, FYNNEI. There are 15 residues in the CDR3. Trimming cost V 9 bases and J 1 base, with 16 bases left between them. CDR3 DNA: TGTGCCAGTAGCCTACAGGGAGTGAGCAATCAGCCCCAGCATTTT. Its protein is CASSLQGVSNQPQHF.